A single sample is the source of the 6 T cell receptor beta chains below, sequenced in a study of blood T cells in healthy people across ages (dated by TCRdb to about 2015). Library preparation used 5' RACE. Sequencing was performed on an Illumina HiSeq 2500. A second roughly 7 to 11 cycle PCR used a sample-barcoded 5' primer and a J-beta primer mix. TCRdb's own reprocessing of the public reads used fastp at Q25 and MiXCR and kept productive beta chains. Rows are combined by CDR3 protein, so each entry shows the most common genes and DNA. Recorded for this sample are more than 700,000 distinct CDR3 sequences; approximately 55% of them occurred a single time. Approximately 40% of the sample is taken by the ten largest. The sequencing sample was made of blood. Receptors were obtained from a man older than 75 in good health.

This clonotype was counted only a few times. The gene calls are TRBV20-1 and TRBJ2-1; D unresolved. Germline values: CDR1 DFQATT, CDR2 SNEGSKA (reference sequence). CDR3 size: 13 residues. Between the trimmed V and J ends, which lost 4 bases and 6 bases, there was a span of 13 bases. CDR3 amino acids: CSATSWGGNEQFF. The CDR3 coding sequence is TGCAGTGCTACTTCCTGGGGTGGCAATGAGCAGTTCTTC.

The chain employs TRBV27 and TRBJ2-1, with 9 nucleotides matching TRBD2. CDR1 and CDR2 from the germline V gene are MNHEY and SMNVEV (reference sequence). V lost 10 bases, J lost 7 bases, and 11 bases stayed unmatched. The CDR3 has 14 residues. The CDR3 sequence is CANNPSGTGNEQFF. The CDR3 DNA follows: TGTGCCAACAATCCTAGCGGGACGGGTAATGAGCAGTTCTTC.

The genes are TRBV5-1 and TRBJ2-6, with no clear D. Germline-derived CDR1 and CDR2 are SGHRS and YFSETQ. The CDR3 contains 16 residues. The V gene lost 3 bases and the J gene lost 4 bases, with 14 bases spanning the gap. The CDR3 is CASSSNTGDGANVLTF. The DNA for the CDR3 is TGCGCCAGCAGCTCCAACACCGGCGACGGGGCCAACGTCCTGACTTTC.

J is TRBJ2-6 and V is TRBV7-3, with 10 bases lining up with TRBD1. The CDR3 runs 16 residues. Germline assignment: CDR1 SGHTA and CDR2 FQGTGA. Trimming at V came to 6 bases and at J to 0 bases, leaving 2 bases not matched to a gene. The CDR3 spells CASRGQGFSGANVLTF. CDR3 bases: TGTGCCAGCAGGGGACAGGGGTTCTCTGGGGCCAACGTCCTGACTTTC.

The rearrangement uses TRBV7-2 and TRBJ2-5, with D unresolved. The V gene lost 5 bases and the J gene lost 0 bases, with 13 bases spanning the gap. This CDR3 has 15 amino acids. Germline CDR1 and CDR2: SGHTA and FQGNSA. CDR3 loop: CASSPMSGNQETQYF. CDR3 coding DNA: TGTGCCAGCAGCCCAATGAGTGGGAACCAAGAGACCCAGTACTTC.

The chain employs TRBV7-2 and TRBJ1-2, with no clear D. V lost 2 bases to trimming and J lost 7 bases, with 14 bases between them. The CDR3 loop spans 14 amino acids. From germline, CDR1 is SGHTA and CDR2 FQGNSA. CDR3 region: CASSLMWGSGGYTF. The CDR3 bases are TGTGCCAGCAGCTTAATGTGGGGTTCGGGTGGCTACACCTTC.